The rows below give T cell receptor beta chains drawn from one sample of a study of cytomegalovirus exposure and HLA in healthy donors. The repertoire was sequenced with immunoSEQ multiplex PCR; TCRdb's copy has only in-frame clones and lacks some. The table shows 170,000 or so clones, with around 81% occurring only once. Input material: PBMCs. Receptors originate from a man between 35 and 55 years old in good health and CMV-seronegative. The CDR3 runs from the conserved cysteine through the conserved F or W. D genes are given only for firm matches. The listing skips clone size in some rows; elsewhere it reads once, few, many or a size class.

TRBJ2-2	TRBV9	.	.	TGTGCCAGCAGCGTACTTACGAACACCGGGGAGCTGTTTTTT	CASSVLTNTGELFF
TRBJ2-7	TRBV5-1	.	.	TGCGCCAGCAGCTCGACAGGAGACTCCTACGAGCAGTACTTC	CASSSTGDSYEQYF
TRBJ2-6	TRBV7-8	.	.	TGTGCCAGCAGCTTTTCCTACGTAGGGGCCAACGTCCTGACTTTC	CASSFSYVGANVLTF
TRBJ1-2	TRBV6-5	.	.	TGTGCCAGCAGTTACGCCGGGGGCTACACCTTC	CASSYAGGYTF
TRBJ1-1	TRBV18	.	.	TGTGCCAGCTCACCAGCAGGGAACACTGAAGCTTTCTTT	CASSPAGNTEAFF
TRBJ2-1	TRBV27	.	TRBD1	TGTGCCAGCAGCATGGACAGGGATAGCTCCTACAATGAGCAGTTCTTC	CASSMDRDSSYNEQFF
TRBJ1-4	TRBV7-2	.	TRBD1	TGTGCCAGCAGCCGGGACAGGGGGAGGAATGAAAAACTGTTTTTT	CASSRDRGRNEKLFF
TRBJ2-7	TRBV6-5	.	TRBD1	TGTGCCAGCAGTCGGGACAGGGAGTACGAGCAGTACTTC	CASSRDREYEQYF
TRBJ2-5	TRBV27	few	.	TGTGCCAGCAGCGGTAGCGGCCAAGAGACCCAGTACTTC	CASSGSGQETQYF
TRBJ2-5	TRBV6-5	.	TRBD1	TGTGCCAGCAGTTACGGACAGGGGTACCAAGAGACCCAGTACTTC	CASSYGQGYQETQYF
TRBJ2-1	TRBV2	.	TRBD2	TGTGCCAGCACCGGCGAGCTAGCGGGAGGGAGGAGGTTTGATGAGCAGTTCTTC	CASTGELAGGRRFDEQFF
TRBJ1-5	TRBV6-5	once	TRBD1	TGTGCCAGCAGTTTCCCAGGGGGGTTAGGCAATCAGCCCCAGCATTTT	CASSFPGGLGNQPQHF
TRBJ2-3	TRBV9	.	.	TGTGCCAGCGCGAGGGGAGGATCAGATACGCAGTATTTT	CASARGGSDTQYF
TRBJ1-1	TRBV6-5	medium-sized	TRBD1	TGTGCCAGCAGGAATTTGGAGGGGGCGAGTGAAGCTTTCTTT	CASRNLEGASEAFF
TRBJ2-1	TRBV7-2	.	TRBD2	TGTGCCAGCAGCCCTCAGCAAACTAGCGGGAGGGTGGACAATGAGCAGTTCTTC	CASSPQQTSGRVDNEQFF
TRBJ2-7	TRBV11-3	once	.	TGTGCCAGCAGCCCTTACGGCGGGACAGACTCCTACGAGCAGTACTTC	CASSPYGGTDSYEQYF
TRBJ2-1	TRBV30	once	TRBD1	TGTGCCTGGAGTTACGGGACAGGGAGGAATGAGCAGTTCTTC	CAWSYGTGRNEQFF
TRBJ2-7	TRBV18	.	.	TGTGCCAGCTCACCGGCCTCTTCGGGGGGCGTTGGGACCTACGAGCAGTACTTC	CASSPASSGGVGTYEQYF
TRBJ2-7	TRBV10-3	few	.	TGTGCCATCAGTGGGGCTCGTAGCGTCTCCTCCTACGAGCAGTACTTC	CAISGARSVSSYEQYF
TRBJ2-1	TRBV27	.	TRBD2	TGTGCCAGCAGTCGCTCTAGCGGGTTTAATGAGCAGTTCTTC	CASSRSSGFNEQFF
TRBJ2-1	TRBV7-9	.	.	TGTGCCAGCAGCTCTCCCGCTAGCTCCTACAATGAGCAGTTCTTC	CASSSPASSYNEQFF
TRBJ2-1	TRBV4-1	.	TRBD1	TGCGCCAGCAGCCAACGGGGACAGGGGGGGAGCAATGAGCAGTTCTTC	CASSQRGQGGSNEQFF
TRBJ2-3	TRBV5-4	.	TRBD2	TGTGCCAGCAGCTCTCCGGGGGGGGGATCCACAGATACGCAGTATTTT	CASSSPGGGSTDTQYF
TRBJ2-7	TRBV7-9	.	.	TGTGCCAGCAGCCCCTACGAAGTCCACGAGCAGTACTTC	CASSPYEVHEQYF
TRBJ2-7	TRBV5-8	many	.	TGTGCCAGCAGCTTCGACAGAGATAACGAGCAGTACTTC	CASSFDRDNEQYF